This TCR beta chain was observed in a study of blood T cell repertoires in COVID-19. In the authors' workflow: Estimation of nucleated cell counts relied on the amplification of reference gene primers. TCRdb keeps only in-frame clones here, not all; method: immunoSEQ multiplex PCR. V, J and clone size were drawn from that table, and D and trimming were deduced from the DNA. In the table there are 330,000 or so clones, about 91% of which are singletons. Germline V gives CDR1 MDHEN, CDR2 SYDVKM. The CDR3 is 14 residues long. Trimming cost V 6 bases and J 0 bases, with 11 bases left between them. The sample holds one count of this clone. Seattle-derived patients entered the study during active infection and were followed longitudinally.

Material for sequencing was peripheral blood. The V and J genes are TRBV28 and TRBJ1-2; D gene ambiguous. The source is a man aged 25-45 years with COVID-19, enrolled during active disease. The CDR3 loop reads CASRSLPANYGYTF. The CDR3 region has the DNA TGTGCCAGCAGATCCTTACCAGCTAACTATGGCTACACCTTC.